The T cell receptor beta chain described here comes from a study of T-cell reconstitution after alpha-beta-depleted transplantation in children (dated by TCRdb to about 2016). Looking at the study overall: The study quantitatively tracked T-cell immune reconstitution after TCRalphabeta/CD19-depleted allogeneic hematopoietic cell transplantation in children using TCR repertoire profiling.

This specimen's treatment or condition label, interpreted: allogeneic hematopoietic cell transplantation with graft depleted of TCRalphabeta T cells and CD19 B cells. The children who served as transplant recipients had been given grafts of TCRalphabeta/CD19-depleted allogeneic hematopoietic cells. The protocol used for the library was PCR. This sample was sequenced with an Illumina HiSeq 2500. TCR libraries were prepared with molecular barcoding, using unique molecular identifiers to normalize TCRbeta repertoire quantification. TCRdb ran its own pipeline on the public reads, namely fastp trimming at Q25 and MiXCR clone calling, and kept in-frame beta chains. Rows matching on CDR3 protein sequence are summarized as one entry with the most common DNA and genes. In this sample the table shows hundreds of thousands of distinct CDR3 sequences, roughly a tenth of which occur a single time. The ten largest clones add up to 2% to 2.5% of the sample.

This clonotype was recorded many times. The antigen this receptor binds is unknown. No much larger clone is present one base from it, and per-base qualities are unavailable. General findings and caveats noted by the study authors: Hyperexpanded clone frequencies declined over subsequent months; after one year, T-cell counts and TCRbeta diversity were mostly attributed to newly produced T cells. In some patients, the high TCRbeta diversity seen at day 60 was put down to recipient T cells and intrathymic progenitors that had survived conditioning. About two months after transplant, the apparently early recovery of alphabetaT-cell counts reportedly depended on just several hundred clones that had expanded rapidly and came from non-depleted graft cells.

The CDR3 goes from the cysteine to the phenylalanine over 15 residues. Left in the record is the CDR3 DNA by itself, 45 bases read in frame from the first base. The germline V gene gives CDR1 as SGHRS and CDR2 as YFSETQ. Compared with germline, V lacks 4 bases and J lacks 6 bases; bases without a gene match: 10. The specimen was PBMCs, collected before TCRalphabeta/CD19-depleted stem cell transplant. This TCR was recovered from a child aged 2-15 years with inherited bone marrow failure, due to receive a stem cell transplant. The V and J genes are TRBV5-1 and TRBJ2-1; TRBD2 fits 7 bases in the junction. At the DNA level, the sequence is TGCGCCAGCAGCATATTAGCGGGTCGAGGCAATGAGCAGTTCTTC. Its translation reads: CASSILAGRGNEQFF.